One and the same sample provided the 27 T cell receptor beta chains below, sequenced in a study of T cell responses to AZD1222 COVID-19 vaccine. Repertoires were generated with immunoSEQ multiplex PCR, while TCRdb's copy carries only in-frame clones and drops some. This sample has approximately 150,000 clones, with over 75% found just once. Sequences were derived from peripheral blood, sampled 28 days after the second AZD1222 dose. Receptors originate from an adult who received the AZD1222 COVID-19 vaccine.

V is TRBV6-1 and J is TRBJ2-7; TRBD2 might be the D (5 bases). The CDR3 contains 13 residues. Per the germline V gene, CDR1 is MNHNS and CDR2 is SASEGT. Trimming shortened V by 0 bases and J by 6 bases, and 9 bases separated the two germline ends. This CDR3 reads CASSEAPRGEQYF. CDR3 in DNA: TGTGCCAGCAGTGAAGCACCCCGGGGCGAGCAGTACTTC.

This clone has a handful of counts. The chain combines TRBV7-9 with TRBJ1-2; TRBD1 is a possible D gene (5 bases). This CDR3 is 15 amino acids long. Germline CDR1 and CDR2: SEHNR and FQNEAQ (reference sequence). Trimming shortened V by 0 bases and J by 4 bases, and 12 bases separated the two germline ends. The CDR3, as DNA: TGTGCCAGCAGCTTAGCGGACACAATCAGCTATGGCTACACCTTC. It translates to CASSLADTISYGYTF. The complete variable domain, with remaining parts taken from reference TRBV7-9 and TRBJ1-2, reads DTGVSQNPRHKITKRGQNVTFRCDPISEHNRLYWYRQTLGQGPEFLTYFQNEAQLEKSRLLSDRFSAERPKGSFSTLEIQRTEQGDSAMYLCASSLADTISYGYTFGSGTRLTVV.

The chain couples TRBV21-1 to TRBJ1-4; the DNA was not used to check the table's D call, TRBD1. TRBV21-1 is flagged as a pseudogene. The CDR3 consists of 16 residues. CDR3 amino acids: CASSKRGGQGFEKLFF. CDR3 nucleotides: TGTGCCAGCAGCAAAAGGGGGGGACAGGGCTTTGAAAAACTGTTTTTT.

The chain has TRBV6-1 and TRBJ1-1; TRBD1 might be the D (6 bases). Germline CDR1 reads MNHNS; CDR2 reads SASEGT. The CDR3 runs 17 residues. Trimming stripped 1 base from V and 0 bases from J, with 15 bases between. Here the CDR3 DNA reads TGTGCCAGCAGTGAAGAGATAGGGGGGCAGGTGAACACTGAAGCTTTCTTT. Its protein product is CASSEEIGGQVNTEAFF.

A few counts support this clone. The chain joins TRBV12-3 or TRBV12-4 to TRBJ1-3; D gene unclear. Between the trimmed V and J ends, which lost 6 bases and 4 bases, there was a span of 10 bases. This CDR3 has 13 amino acids. Written as DNA, the CDR3 is TGTGCCAGCAGCGGAGTGCTCGGAAACACCATATATTTT. This sequence encodes CASSGVLGNTIYF.

J is TRBJ2-7 and V is TRBV5-1; 7 positions match TRBD1. This CDR3 spans 14 amino acids. Germline V gene sequence: CDR1 SGHRS, CDR2 YFSETQ. V dropped 2 bases and J dropped 0; count of bases not matched to a gene: 2. CDR3 amino acids: CASSLQGSSYEQYF. As DNA, the CDR3 is TGCGCCAGCAGCTTACAGGGGAGCTCCTACGAGCAGTACTTC.

The CDR3 reads CASSPTATNEKLFF. The CDR3 DNA reads TGTGCCAGCTCACCCACCGCAACTAATGAAAAACTGTTTTTT. The chain employs TRBV18 and TRBJ1-4; D uncertain. CDR1 KGHSH and CDR2 LQKENI come from the germline V gene. The germline V and J ends were trimmed by 3 bases and 0 bases, with 5 bases remaining between them. This CDR3 spans 14 amino acids.

V is TRBV14 and J is TRBJ1-1; D not resolved. V lost 1 base to trimming and J lost 11 bases, with 14 bases between them. The CDR3 covers 13 residues. Looked up from germline, CDR1 is SGHDN and CDR2 is FVKESK. This CDR3 reads CASSQGLERKAFF. CDR3 bases: TGTGCCAGCAGCCAAGGTCTGGAGAGAAAGGCTTTCTTT.

The V gene is TRBV30, the J gene TRBJ2-1; 7 nucleotides agree with TRBD2. The germline gives CDR1 GTSNPN, CDR2 SVGIG (reference sequence). After removal of 2 bases from V and 9 bases from J, the junction contained 13 bases not matched to a gene. The CDR3 totals 15 residues. The DNA for the CDR3 is TGTGCCTGGAGTAAAGGGATGCTAGCGGATGGTGAGCAGTTCTTC. Its protein product is CAWSKGMLADGEQFF.

The CDR3: CASSGWGQGASGSYNEQFF. The DNA for the CDR3 is TGCGCCAGCTCCGGTTGGGGACAGGGGGCTAGCGGGAGCTACAATGAGCAGTTCTTC. This chain joins TRBV5-1 and TRBJ2-1; 12 nucleotides align to TRBD1. CDR3 size: 19 residues. The V and J ends lost 7 bases and 3 bases, in that order; junction bases with no gene match: 17. Germline-derived CDR1 and CDR2 are SGHRS and YFSETQ.

As DNA, the CDR3 is TGTGCCAGCAGCCCTTACCCAGGAATTAGCAATCAGCCCCAGCATTTT. The encoded protein is CASSPYPGISNQPQHF. V usage is TRBV7-8 and J usage is TRBJ1-5; D unclear. The CDR3 totals 16 residues. Trimming removed 5 bases at V and 0 bases at J, with 14 bases between. Germline CDR1 and CDR2: SGHVS and FQNEAQ.

This chain links TRBV24-1 with TRBJ1-2, with a weak D call TRBD1 (6 bases). V lost 5 bases and J 2 bases, leaving 14 bases between the germline ends. Germline loops: CDR1 KGHDR, CDR2 SFDVKD. This CDR3 comprises 15 residues. CDR3 sequence reads: CATSAPDSVNYGYTF. The CDR3 DNA reads TGTGCCACCAGTGCCCCGGACAGCGTCAACTATGGCTACACCTTC.

The CDR3 protein is CAISGRAGGQTDTQYF. The CDR3 region has the DNA TGTGCCATCAGTGGACGAGCGGGAGGGCAAACAGATACGCAGTATTTT. The chain recombines TRBV10-3 with TRBJ2-3; 10 nucleotides align to TRBD2. The CDR3 sequence is 16 residues long. Germline CDR1 and CDR2: ENHRY and SYGVKD. Losses at the gene ends were 4 bases for V and 3 bases for J; bases not matched to a gene: 7.

This sequence joins TRBV10-3 and TRBJ1-5, with D hard to call. V was shortened by 0 bases and J by 1 base, with 4 bases between the two germline ends. The germline gives CDR1 ENHRY, CDR2 SYGVKD. This CDR3 is 14 amino acids long. CDR3 nucleotide sequence: TGTGCCATCAGTGAGTCGGGAAGCAATCAGCCCCAGCATTTT. It yields the protein CAISESGSNQPQHF.

The chain is built from TRBV5-1 and TRBJ1-2; 7 bases map to TRBD1. The CDR3 has 14 residues. Germline CDR1 reads SGHRS; CDR2 reads YFSETQ. J lost 5 bases, V lost 4 bases, and 8 bases had no gene match. In DNA form, the CDR3 reads TGCGCCAGCAGCCTAGCGACAGGGAGTTATGGCTACACCTTC. As protein: CASSLATGSYGYTF.

The chain has TRBV7-2 and TRBJ1-2, with D possibly being TRBD1 (5 bases). This CDR3 has 14 residues. Germline values: CDR1 SGHTA, CDR2 FQGNSA. The V and J ends lost 4 bases and 4 bases respectively, with 13 bases between them. The DNA for the CDR3 is TGTGCCAGCAGCTCAGCCGGGGGGAGCTATGGCTACACCTTC. It translates to CASSSAGGSYGYTF.

The chain links TRBV5-1 to TRBJ2-1; D unresolved. V lost 3 bases and J lost 0, with 10 bases in between. Germline V gives CDR1 SGHRS, CDR2 YFSETQ. CDR3 size: 15 residues. The CDR3 region is CASSSGRSSYNEQFF. The CDR3 DNA is TGCGCCAGCAGCTCCGGACGGAGCTCCTACAATGAGCAGTTCTTC.

The V call is TRBV5-1, the J call TRBJ2-1; a weak D match, TRBD2 (5 bases). The V gene lost 4 bases and the J gene lost 6 bases, with 11 bases spanning the gap. CDR3 length: 13 residues. From germline, CDR1 is SGHRS and CDR2 YFSETQ. In nucleotides, the CDR3 is TGCGCCAGCAGCATAGGACTTGGCAATGAGCAGTTCTTC. Its protein product is CASSIGLGNEQFF.

This clone was detected once. V gene TRBV27 combines with J gene TRBJ2-2; D is unclear. The CDR3 sequence is 15 residues long. Germline V CDR1 and CDR2: MNHEY, SMNVEV (reference sequence). V lost 5 bases and J lost 7, with 17 bases in between. CDR3 amino acids: CASSLRTVAHGELFF. In DNA form, the CDR3 reads TGTGCCAGCAGTCTCCGAACGGTAGCTCACGGGGAGCTGTTTTTT.

V gene TRBV6-5 combines with J gene TRBJ1-1; possible D gene TRBD1, 6 bases. V lost 7 bases and J lost 1, with 13 bases in between. CDR3 size: 14 residues. The V gene's germline CDR1 is MNHEY and CDR2 SVGAGI. Written as DNA, the CDR3 is TGTGCCAGCATTGTAGACAGGTCGAACACTGAAGCTTTCTTT. This encodes CASIVDRSNTEAFF.

The genes are TRBV2 and TRBJ2-7; the D call may be TRBD1 or TRBD2 (5 bases each). Between the trimmed V and J ends, which lost 6 bases and 3 bases, there was a span of 27 bases. Looked up from germline, CDR1 is SNHLY and CDR2 is FYNNEI. The CDR3 covers 18 residues. The CDR3 nucleotides read TGTGCCAGCAGCACACCCACTGAGAGGGGCCGAAACCGCTACGAGCAGTACTTC. Protein product: CASSTPTERGRNRYEQYF.

This clone was seen once. This rearrangement joins TRBV14 to TRBJ2-7; D may be TRBD2 (6 bases). CDR3 size: 14 residues. Germline CDR1 SGHDN, CDR2 FVKESK. The germline V and J ends were trimmed by 3 bases and 2 bases, with 11 bases remaining between them. The CDR3 region is CASSHSGLPYEQYF. The DNA of the CDR3 is TGTGCCAGCAGCCACTCGGGACTCCCCTACGAGCAGTACTTC.

This clone appeared a single time. The gene calls are TRBV3-1 (or the pseudogene TRBV3-2) and TRBJ2-3; D ambiguous. Germline V gene lookup returns CDR1 LGHDT and CDR2 YNNKEL (reference sequence). The germline V and J ends were trimmed by 1 base and 1 base, with 12 bases remaining between them. The CDR3 contains 16 residues. CDR3 sequence (DNA): TGTGCCAGCAGCCAAGGTATCCCGGCGGGCACAGATACGCAGTATTTT. Amino acids: CASSQGIPAGTDTQYF.

The chain carries TRBV5-4 and TRBJ2-1; 7 positions agree with TRBD1. The J segment lost 2 bases and the V segment lost 4 bases, leaving 9 bases of the junction unmatched. In germline, CDR1 is SGHNT, CDR2 YYREEE (reference sequence). The CDR3 extends over 16 amino acids. Written as DNA, the CDR3 is TGTGCCAGCAGCACCCGACAGGGTGTGACCTACAATGAGCAGTTCTTC. Translating gives CASSTRQGVTYNEQFF.

The chain carries TRBV2 and TRBJ2-5; D gene unclear. Germline-derived CDR1 and CDR2 are SNHLY and FYNNEI. Between the trimmed V and J ends, which lost 5 bases and 5 bases, there was a span of 6 bases. This CDR3 has 11 amino acids. The CDR3 loop reads CASSYGETQYF. CDR3 DNA: TGTGCCAGCAGTTACGGCGAGACCCAGTACTTC.

The chain joins TRBV9 to TRBJ2-1, with a weak D call TRBD2 (6 bases). This CDR3 has 19 amino acids. V was pared by 4 bases and J by 6 bases, with 29 bases between. Per the germline V gene, CDR1 is SGDLS and CDR2 is YYNGEE. CDR3 nucleotides: TGTGCCAGCAGCTCACTAATTGGCGGGGACGACCTTTTAACCAATGAGCAGTTCTTC. Protein: CASSSLIGGDDLLTNEQFF.

CDR3 in amino acids: CASSSREHNEQFF. The CDR3 region has the DNA TGTGCCAGCAGCTCCAGGGAGCACAATGAGCAGTTCTTC. The chain combines TRBV7-9 with TRBJ2-1; D is possibly TRBD1 or TRBD2 (5 bases each). With 4 bases removed from V and 5 bases from J, the gap between germline ends came to 9 bases. CDR1 SEHNR and CDR2 FQNEAQ come from the germline V gene (reference sequence). The CDR3 spans 13 residues.